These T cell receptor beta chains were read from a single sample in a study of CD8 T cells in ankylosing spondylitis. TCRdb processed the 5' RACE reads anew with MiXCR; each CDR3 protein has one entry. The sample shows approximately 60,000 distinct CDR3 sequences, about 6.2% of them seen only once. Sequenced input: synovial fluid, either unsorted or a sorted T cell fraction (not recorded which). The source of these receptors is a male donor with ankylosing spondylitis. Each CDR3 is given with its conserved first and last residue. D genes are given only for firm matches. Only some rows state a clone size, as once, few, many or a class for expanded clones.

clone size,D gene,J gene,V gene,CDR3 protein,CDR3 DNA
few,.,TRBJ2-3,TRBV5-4,CASSLGASVTDTQYF,TGTGCCAGCAGCTTGGGGGCTAGTGTAACAGATACGCAGTATTTT
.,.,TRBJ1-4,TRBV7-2,CASSLVGTTNEKLFF,TGTGCCAGCAGCTTAGTGGGGACCACTAATGAAAAACTGTTTTTT
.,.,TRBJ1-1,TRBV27,CASSLSPGRENTEAFF,TGTGCCAGCAGTTTATCTCCGGGACGGGAGAACACTGAAGCTTTCTTT
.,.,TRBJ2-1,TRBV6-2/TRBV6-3,CASSGLGTAYNEQFF,TGTGCCAGCAGTGGACTTGGGACTGCGTACAATGAGCAGTTCTTC
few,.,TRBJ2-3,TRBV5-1,CASSSTSQSTDTQYF,TGCGCCAGCAGCTCTACTAGTCAAAGCACAGATACGCAGTATTTT
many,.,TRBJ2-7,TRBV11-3,CASSLELGLEQYF,TGTGCCAGCAGCTTAGAGTTAGGCCTGGAGCAGTACTTC
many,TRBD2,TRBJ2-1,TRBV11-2,CASSPQGGGLADYNEQFF,TGTGCCAGCAGCCCGCAAGGCGGGGGACTAGCGGACTACAATGAGCAGTTCTTC
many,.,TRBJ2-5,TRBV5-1,CASSPASRRETQYF,TGCGCCAGCAGCCCTGCCAGTCGGAGGGAGACCCAGTACTTC
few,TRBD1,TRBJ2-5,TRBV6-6,CASREGTGWSQETQYF,TGTGCCAGCAGGGAAGGGACAGGGTGGTCCCAAGAGACCCAGTACTTC
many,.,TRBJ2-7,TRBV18,CASSPETVAYEQYF,TGTGCCAGCTCACCAGAGACAGTAGCCTACGAGCAGTACTTC
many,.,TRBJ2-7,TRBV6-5,CASSYRGRTSYEQYF,TGTGCCAGCAGTTACAGGGGCAGAACTTCCTACGAGCAGTACTTC
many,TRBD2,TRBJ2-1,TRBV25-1,CASKTSREGRDEQFF,TGTGCCAGCAAGACGTCGCGGGAGGGCCGGGATGAGCAGTTCTTC
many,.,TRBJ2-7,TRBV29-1,CSVVPGPGPYEQYF,TGCAGCGTTGTCCCAGGTCCTGGACCCTACGAGCAGTACTTC
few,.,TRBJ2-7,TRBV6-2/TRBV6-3,CASSQGGPAGSYEQYF,TGTGCCAGCAGCCAGGGGGGACCGGCAGGCTCCTACGAGCAGTACTTC
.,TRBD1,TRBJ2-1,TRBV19,CASRDRGVDNEQFF,TGTGCCAGTAGGGACAGGGGGGTAGACAATGAGCAGTTCTTC
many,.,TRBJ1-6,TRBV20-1,CSAVPGGNSPLHF,TGCAGTGCTGTCCCTGGGGGGAATTCACCCCTCCACTTT
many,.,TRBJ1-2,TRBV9,CASSPGLGTYGYTF,TGTGCCAGCAGCCCCGGTTTGGGAACCTATGGCTACACCTTC
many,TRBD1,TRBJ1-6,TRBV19,CASSTTGGRSPLHF,TGTGCCAGTAGCACGACAGGGGGCCGTTCACCCCTCCACTTT
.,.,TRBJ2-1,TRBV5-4,CASSKDPDNEQFF,TGTGCCAGCAGCAAGGACCCAGACAATGAGCAGTTCTTC
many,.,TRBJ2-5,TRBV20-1,CSALTGGEETQYF,TGCAGTGCTCTCACGGGCGGGGAAGAGACCCAGTACTTC
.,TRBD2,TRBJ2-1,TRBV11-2,CASSSPLGGGFYNEQFF,TGTGCCAGCAGCTCCCCCCTTGGCGGGGGATTCTACAATGAGCAGTTCTTC
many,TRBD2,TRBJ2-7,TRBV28,CASSLGLSGRAGVEQYF,TGTGCCAGCAGTTTGGGGCTCAGCGGGAGGGCCGGGGTCGAGCAGTACTTC
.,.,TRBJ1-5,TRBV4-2,CASSQGSGSSGNQPQHF,TGTGCCAGCAGCCAAGGATCCGGGTCCTCGGGCAATCAGCCCCAGCATTTT
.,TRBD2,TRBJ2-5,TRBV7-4,CASSPRVGLAVRTQYF,TGTGCCAGCAGCCCGAGGGTGGGACTAGCGGTCCGGACCCAGTACTTC
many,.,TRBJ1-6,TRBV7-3,CASSEGRVYSPLHF,TGTGCCAGCAGTGAGGGCAGGGTTTATTCACCCCTCCACTTT
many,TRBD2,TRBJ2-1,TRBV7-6,CASSPSASGNNEQFF,TGTGCCAGCAGCCCCTCGGCTAGCGGAAACAATGAGCAGTTCTTC
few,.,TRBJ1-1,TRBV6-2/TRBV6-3,CASSLKGAEAFF,TGTGCCAGCAGCTTAAAGGGTGCTGAAGCTTTCTTT
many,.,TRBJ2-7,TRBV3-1,CASRSALYEQYF,TGTGCCAGCAGAAGCGCCCTTTACGAGCAGTACTTC